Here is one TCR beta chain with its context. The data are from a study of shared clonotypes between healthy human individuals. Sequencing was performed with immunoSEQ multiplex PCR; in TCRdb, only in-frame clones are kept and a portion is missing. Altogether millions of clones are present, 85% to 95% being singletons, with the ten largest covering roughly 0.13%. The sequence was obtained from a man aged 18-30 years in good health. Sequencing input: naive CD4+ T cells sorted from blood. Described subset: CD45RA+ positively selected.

In nucleotides, the CDR3 is TGCGCCAGCAGCCACCTAGCCCCCAACAGGTTTGGGATAGAAAAACTGTTTTTT. Translation gives CASSHLAPNRFGIEKLFF. V and J are TRBV4-1 and TRBJ1-4; D might be TRBD1 (5 bases). Trimming left V 3 bases short and J 8 bases short, with 25 bases between. The germline V gene encodes CDR1 MGHRA and CDR2 YSYEKL. This CDR3 is 18 amino acids long.